The 13 T cell receptor beta chains listed next were all sequenced from one sample in a study of OX40 agonist ivuxolimab in advanced cancers. Sequencing used immunoSEQ multiplex PCR; TCRdb keeps in-frame clones, though not all of them. The sample comprises roughly 76,000 clones, approximately 90% of which are singletons, and more than 7.5% rests with the top ten. The material was CD4+ or CD8+ T cells sorted from blood, obtained in a trial of the OX40 agonist ivuxolimab. These receptors came from an adult with an advanced solid tumor such as melanoma, head and neck, liver or kidney cancer.

The chain employs TRBV7-8 and TRBJ1-4; D not resolved. The CDR3 totals 15 residues. Germline CDR1 SGHVS, CDR2 FQNEAQ. Trimming removed 7 bases at V and 0 bases at J, with 12 bases between. The DNA for the CDR3 is TGTGCCAGCACCCTTGGAGTCGCAACTAATGAAAAACTGTTTTTT. Protein: CASTLGVATNEKLFF.

The chain joins TRBV7-9 to TRBJ2-3, with 7 bases identical to TRBD2. With 5 bases clipped from V and 2 bases from J, the junction kept 1 base outside the gene matches. The CDR3 has 13 residues. Germline V gene lookup returns CDR1 SEHNR and CDR2 FQNEAQ (reference sequence). The chain's CDR3 is CASSRDYTDTQYF. The CDR3 DNA is TGTGCCAGCAGCCGGGACTACACAGATACGCAGTATTTT. The variable domain in full, completed from reference TRBV7-9 and TRBJ2-3, reads DTGVSQNPRHKITKRGQNVTFRCDPISEHNRLYWYRQTLGQGPEFLTYFQNEAQLEKSRLLSDRFSAERPKGSFSTLEIQRTEQGDSAMYLCASSRDYTDTQYFGPGTRLTVL.

The chain uses TRBV11-1 and TRBJ2-3, with 8 bases aligning to TRBD2. The trim removed 8 bases at V and 4 bases at J, leaving 8 bases unmatched. The CDR3 runs 14 residues. The germline V gene has CDR1 SGHAT and CDR2 FQDESV (reference sequence). CDR3: CASLSGVGADTQYF. CDR3 nucleotide sequence: TGTGCCAGCCTTAGCGGGGTCGGGGCAGATACGCAGTATTTT.

The chain couples TRBV7-8 to TRBJ2-7; D unresolved. CDR1 SGHVS and CDR2 FQNEAQ come from the germline V gene. With 6 bases removed from V and 5 bases from J, the gap between germline ends came to 17 bases. This CDR3 comprises 14 residues. The CDR3 protein is CASRPNPGVNEQYF. CDR3 coding DNA: TGTGCCAGCAGACCCAATCCTGGGGTTAACGAGCAGTACTTC.

The chain uses TRBV27 and TRBJ1-1; D is possibly TRBD1 (6 bases). This CDR3 has 13 residues. Germline assignment: CDR1 MNHEY and CDR2 SMNVEV (reference sequence). V lost 6 bases, J lost 1 base, and 9 bases lay in between. The CDR3 DNA is TGTGCCAGCAGACTGACAGGGAACACTGAAGCTTTCTTT. Translating it yields CASRLTGNTEAFF.

The CDR3 here is CASSLGRTGGLEQYF. The CDR3 coding sequence is TGCGCCAGCAGCTTGGGCCGGACAGGGGGCCTCGAGCAGTACTTC. This chain links TRBV5-1 with TRBJ2-7; 11 bases are a match to TRBD1. This CDR3 comprises 15 residues. CDR1 and CDR2 from the germline V gene are SGHRS and YFSETQ. Trimming removed 0 bases from V and 6 bases from J; junction bases left unmatched: 5.

J is TRBJ1-4 and V is TRBV10-2; tentative D call: TRBD1 (6 bases). V lost 2 bases, J lost 8 bases, and 12 bases lay in between. This CDR3 region has 14 residues. Germline V gene lookup returns CDR1 WSHSY and CDR2 SAAADI. In nucleotides, the CDR3 is TGCGCCAGCAGTGAGGGACAGTTAAACGAAAAACTGTTTTTT. Residues: CASSEGQLNEKLFF.

The chain employs TRBV27 and TRBJ2-5, with TRBD1 as a possible D gene (5 bases). The tail of the sequence fits TRBJ2-7 better, so the J call may be wrong. Per germline, CDR1 MNHEY and CDR2 SMNVEV (reference sequence). The length of the CDR3 is 13 residues. This CDR3 reads CASSLYQGYEQYF. The DNA for the CDR3 is TGTGCCAGCAGTTTATATCAGGGCTACGAGCAGTACTTC.

The chain joins TRBV4-1 to TRBJ1-2; D is uncertain. CDR1 MGHRA and CDR2 YSYEKL come from the germline V gene. The CDR3 has 14 residues. Trimming cost V 1 base and J 4 bases, with 10 bases left between them. CDR3 in DNA: TGCGCCAGCAGCCAAGGGATCGCGCTCTATGGCTACACCTTC. It specifies CASSQGIALYGYTF.

The CDR3 sequence: CASSLAPNQPQHF. In DNA, the CDR3 is TGTGCCAGCAGCTTAGCCCCCAATCAGCCCCAGCATTTT. This chain connects TRBV11-2 to TRBJ1-5; D remains unclear. Trimming left V 1 base short and J 3 bases short, with 4 bases between. The CDR3 length is 13 residues. In germline, CDR1 is SGHAT, CDR2 FQNNGV.

The V call is TRBV6-4, the J call TRBJ2-1, with D tentatively TRBD2 (6 bases). CDR3 length: 16 residues. Germline V gene sequence: CDR1 MRHNA, CDR2 SNTAGT. Trimming left V 2 bases short and J 6 bases short, with 17 bases between. The CDR3 reads CASSDGGRVRGNEQFF. The CDR3 region has the DNA TGTGCCAGCAGTGACGGTGGCAGGGTGCGGGGCAATGAGCAGTTCTTC.

The chain couples TRBV9 to TRBJ1-4, with D uncertain. This CDR3 spans 15 amino acids. The V end was cut by 3 bases, the J end by 8 bases, with 17 bases between. Germline CDR1 reads SGDLS; CDR2 reads YYNGEE. This CDR3 reads CASSASPGVGEKLFF. CDR3 DNA sequence: TGTGCCAGCAGCGCCTCCCCTGGGGTGGGCGAAAAACTGTTTTTT.

Here the CDR3 DNA reads TGTGCCAGCAGCGCCCGGGGGACAGCGGATGAAAAACTGTTTTTT. Encoded protein: CASSARGTADEKLFF. The chain employs TRBV9 and TRBJ1-4; 7 positions match TRBD1. V was pared by 3 bases and J by 6 bases, with 8 bases of the junction left unmatched. In germline, CDR1 is SGDLS, CDR2 YYNGEE. The CDR3 is made up of 15 amino acids.